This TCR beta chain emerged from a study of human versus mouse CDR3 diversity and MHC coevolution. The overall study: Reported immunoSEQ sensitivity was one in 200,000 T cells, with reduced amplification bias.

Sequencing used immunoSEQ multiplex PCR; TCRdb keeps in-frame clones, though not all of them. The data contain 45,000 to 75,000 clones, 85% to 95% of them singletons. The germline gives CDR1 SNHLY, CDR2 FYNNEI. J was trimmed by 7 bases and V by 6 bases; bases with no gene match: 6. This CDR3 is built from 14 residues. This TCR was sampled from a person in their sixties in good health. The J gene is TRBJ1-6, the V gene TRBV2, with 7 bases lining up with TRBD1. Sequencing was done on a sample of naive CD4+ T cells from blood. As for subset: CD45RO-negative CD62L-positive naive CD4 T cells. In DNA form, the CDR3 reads TGTGCCAGCAGGACAGGGATAACCAATTCACCCCTCCACTTT. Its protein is CASRTGITNSPLHF.